The sequence of this T cell receptor beta chain was determined in a study of T-cell memory formation after mild COVID-19. TCRdb redid the calling of the 5' RACE reads with MiXCR, one entry per CDR3 protein. The sample holds some 130,000 distinct CDR3 sequences, 15% to 20% seen once. This clonotype turned up a few times. V gave up 5 bases and J gave up 1 base, with 10 bases separating them. Germline CDR1 reads LGHDT; CDR2 reads YNNKEL (reference sequence). This CDR3 comprises 14 residues. This TCR was sampled from a man aged 18-30 years who had mild COVID-19 (a few samples of this study predate the infection). Cell type and time point are not known. The gene calls are TRBV3-1 and TRBJ2-3; a possible D gene is TRBD2 (7 bases). The sample consisted of PBMCs or a T cell subset sorted from them (not recorded which). The DNA of the CDR3 is TGTGCCAGCAGCAAGGGGGGGGGCACAGATACGCAGTATTTT. Translation: CASSKGGGTDTQYF.